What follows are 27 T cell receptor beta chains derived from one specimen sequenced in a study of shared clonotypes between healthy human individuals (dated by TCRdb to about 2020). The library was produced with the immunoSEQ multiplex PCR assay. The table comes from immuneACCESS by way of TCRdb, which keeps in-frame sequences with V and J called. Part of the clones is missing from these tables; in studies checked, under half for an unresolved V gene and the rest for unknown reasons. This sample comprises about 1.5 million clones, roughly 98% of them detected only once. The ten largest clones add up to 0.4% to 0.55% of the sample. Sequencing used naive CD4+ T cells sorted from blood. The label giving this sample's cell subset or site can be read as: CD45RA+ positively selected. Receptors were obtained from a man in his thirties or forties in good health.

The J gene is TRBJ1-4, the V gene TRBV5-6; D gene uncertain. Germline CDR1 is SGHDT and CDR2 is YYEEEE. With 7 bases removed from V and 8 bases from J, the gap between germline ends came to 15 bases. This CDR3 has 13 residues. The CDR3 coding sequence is TGTGCCAGCTCTAGCCTCGACCTGGAAAAACTGTTTTTT. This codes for CASSSLDLEKLFF.

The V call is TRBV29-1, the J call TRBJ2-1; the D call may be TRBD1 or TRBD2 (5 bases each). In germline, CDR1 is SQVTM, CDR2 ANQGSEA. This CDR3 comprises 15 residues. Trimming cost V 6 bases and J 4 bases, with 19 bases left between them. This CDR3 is CSVGRARMKYNEQFF. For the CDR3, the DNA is TGCAGCGTGGGGCGGGCCCGAATGAAATACAATGAGCAGTTCTTC.

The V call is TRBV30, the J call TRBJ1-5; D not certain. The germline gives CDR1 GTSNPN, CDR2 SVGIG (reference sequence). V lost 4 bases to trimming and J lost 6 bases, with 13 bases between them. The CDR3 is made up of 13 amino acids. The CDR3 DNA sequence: TGTGCCTGGACAGACGGTCTCAGTCAGCCCCAGCATTTT. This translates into CAWTDGLSQPQHF.

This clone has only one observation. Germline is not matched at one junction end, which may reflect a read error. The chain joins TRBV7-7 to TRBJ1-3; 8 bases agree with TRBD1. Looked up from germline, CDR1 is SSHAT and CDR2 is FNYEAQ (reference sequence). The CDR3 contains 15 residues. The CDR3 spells CASSLDRGPGNTIYF. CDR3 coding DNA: TGTGCTAGCAGCCTCGACAGGGGCCCTGGAAACACCATATATTTT.

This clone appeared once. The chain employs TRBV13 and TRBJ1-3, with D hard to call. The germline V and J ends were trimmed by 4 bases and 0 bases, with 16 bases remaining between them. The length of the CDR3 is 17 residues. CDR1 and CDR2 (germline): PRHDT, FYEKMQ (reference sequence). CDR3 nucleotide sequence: TGTGCCAGCAGCTCAAAACGACCAGACGGCTCTGGAAACACCATATATTTT. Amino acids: CASSSKRPDGSGNTIYF. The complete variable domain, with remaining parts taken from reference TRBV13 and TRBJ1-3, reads AAGVIQSPRHLIKEKRETATLKCYPIPRHDTVYWYQQGPGQDPQFLISFYEKMQSDKGSIPDRFSAQQFSDYHSELNMSSLELGDSALYFCASSSKRPDGSGNTIYFGEGSWLTVV.

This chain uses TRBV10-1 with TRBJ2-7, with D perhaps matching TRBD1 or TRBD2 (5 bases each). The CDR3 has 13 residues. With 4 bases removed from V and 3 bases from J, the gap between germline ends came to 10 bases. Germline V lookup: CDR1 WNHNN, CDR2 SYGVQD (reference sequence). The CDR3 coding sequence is TGCGCCAGCAGTGTCGGGGCAAACTACGAGCAGTACTTC. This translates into CASSVGANYEQYF.

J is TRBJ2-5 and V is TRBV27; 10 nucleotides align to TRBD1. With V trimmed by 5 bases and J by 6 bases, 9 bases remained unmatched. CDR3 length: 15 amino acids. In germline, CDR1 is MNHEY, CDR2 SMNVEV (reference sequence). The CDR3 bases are TGTGCCAGCAGTCTAACGACAGGGGGCGAAAAGACCCAGTACTTC. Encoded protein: CASSLTTGGEKTQYF.

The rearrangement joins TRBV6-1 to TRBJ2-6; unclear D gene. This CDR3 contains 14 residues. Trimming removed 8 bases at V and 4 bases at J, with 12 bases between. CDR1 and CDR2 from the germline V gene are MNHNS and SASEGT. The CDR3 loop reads CASEKGTGANVLTF. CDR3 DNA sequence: TGTGCCAGCGAGAAAGGTACAGGGGCCAACGTCCTGACTTTC.

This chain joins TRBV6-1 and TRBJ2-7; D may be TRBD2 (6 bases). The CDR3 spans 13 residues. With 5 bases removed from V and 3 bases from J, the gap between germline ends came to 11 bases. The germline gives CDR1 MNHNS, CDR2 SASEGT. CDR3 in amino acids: CASSYSGYYEQYF. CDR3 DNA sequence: TGTGCCAGCAGTTATAGCGGATACTACGAGCAGTACTTC.

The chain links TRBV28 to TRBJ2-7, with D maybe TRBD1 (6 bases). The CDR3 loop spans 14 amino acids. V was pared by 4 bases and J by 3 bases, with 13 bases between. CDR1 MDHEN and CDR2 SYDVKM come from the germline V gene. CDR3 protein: CASSSGTPLYEQYF. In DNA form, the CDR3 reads TGTGCCAGCAGTTCCGGGACACCCCTCTACGAGCAGTACTTC.

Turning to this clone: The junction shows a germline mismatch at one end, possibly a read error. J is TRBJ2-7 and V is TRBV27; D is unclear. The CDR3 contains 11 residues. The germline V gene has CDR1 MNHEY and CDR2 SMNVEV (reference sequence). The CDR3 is CASSLRGVGCF. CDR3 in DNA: TGTGCCAGCAGTTTACGCGGAGTTGGGTGCTTC.

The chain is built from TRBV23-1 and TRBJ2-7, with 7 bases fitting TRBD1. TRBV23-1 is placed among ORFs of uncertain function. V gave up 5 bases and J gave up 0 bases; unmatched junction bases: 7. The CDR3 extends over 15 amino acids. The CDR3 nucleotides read TGCGCCAGCAGTAAGGACAGGCCGCCCTCCTACGAGCAGTACTTC. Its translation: CASSKDRPPSYEQYF.

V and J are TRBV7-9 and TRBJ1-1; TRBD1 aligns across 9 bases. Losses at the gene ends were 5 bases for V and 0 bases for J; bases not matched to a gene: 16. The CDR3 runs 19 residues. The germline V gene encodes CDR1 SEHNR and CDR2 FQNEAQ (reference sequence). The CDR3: CASSLATDRGGLMNTEAFF. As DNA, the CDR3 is TGTGCCAGCAGCCTCGCCACGGACAGGGGAGGCCTCATGAACACTGAAGCTTTCTTT.

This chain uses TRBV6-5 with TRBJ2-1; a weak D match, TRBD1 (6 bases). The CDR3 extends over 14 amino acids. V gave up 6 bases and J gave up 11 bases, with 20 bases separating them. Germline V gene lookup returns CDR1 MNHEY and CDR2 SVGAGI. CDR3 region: CASSYEPYRAQQFF. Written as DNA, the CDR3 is TGTGCCAGCAGCTACGAACCCTACAGGGCTCAGCAGTTCTTC.

As DNA, the CDR3 is TGCGCCAGCAGCCCCTCCGGAGCGGGAGTGACAGATACGCAGTATTTT. Protein sequence: CASSPSGAGVTDTQYF. The rearrangement uses TRBV5-1 and TRBJ2-3, with 8 bases that match TRBD2. CDR3 length equals 16 residues. The junction had 10 bases not matched to a gene; V was cut back by 4 bases and J by 3 bases. From germline, CDR1 is SGHRS and CDR2 YFSETQ.

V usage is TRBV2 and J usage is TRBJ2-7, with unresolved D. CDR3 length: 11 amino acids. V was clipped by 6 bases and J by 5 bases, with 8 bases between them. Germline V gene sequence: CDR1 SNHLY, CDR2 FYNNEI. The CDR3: CASRVGHEQYF. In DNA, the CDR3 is TGTGCCAGCAGGGTAGGCCACGAGCAGTACTTC.

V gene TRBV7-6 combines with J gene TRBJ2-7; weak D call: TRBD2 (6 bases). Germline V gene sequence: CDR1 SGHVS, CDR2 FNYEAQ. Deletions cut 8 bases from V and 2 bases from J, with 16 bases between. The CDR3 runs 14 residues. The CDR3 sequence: CASCPGGAPYEQYF. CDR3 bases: TGTGCCAGCTGCCCCGGGGGAGCTCCCTACGAGCAGTACTTC.

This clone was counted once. CDR3 region: CASSLGTSVTYEQYF. Here the CDR3 DNA reads TGCGCCAGCAGCTTGGGGACTAGCGTAACCTACGAGCAGTACTTC. The rearrangement links TRBV5-1 to TRBJ2-7; 9 bases are shared with TRBD2. This CDR3 contains 15 residues. The germline gives CDR1 SGHRS, CDR2 YFSETQ. Germline trimming cut 0 bases from V and 2 bases from J; bases unmatched to any gene: 3. The full variable domain, its missing parts supplied by reference TRBV5-1 and TRBJ2-7, is KAGVTQTPRYLIKTRGQQVTLSCSPISGHRSVSWYQQTPGQGLQFLFEYFSETQRNKGNFPGRFSGRQFSNSRSEMNVSTLELGDSALYLCASSLGTSVTYEQYFGPGTRLTVT.

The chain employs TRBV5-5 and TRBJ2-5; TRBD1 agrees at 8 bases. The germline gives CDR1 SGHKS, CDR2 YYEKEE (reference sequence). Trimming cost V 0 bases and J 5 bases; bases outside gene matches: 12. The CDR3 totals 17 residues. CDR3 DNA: TGTGCCAGCAGCTTGGCCGCGAGCACAGGGGGGTTGGAGACCCAGTACTTC. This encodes CASSLAASTGGLETQYF.

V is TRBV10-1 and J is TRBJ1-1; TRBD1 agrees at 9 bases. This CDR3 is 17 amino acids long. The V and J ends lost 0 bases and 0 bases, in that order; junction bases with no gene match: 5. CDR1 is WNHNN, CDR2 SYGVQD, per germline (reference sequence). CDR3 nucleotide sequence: TGCGCCAGCAGTGAGTCGATGGGACAGGGTATGAACACTGAAGCTTTCTTT. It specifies CASSESMGQGMNTEAFF.

CDR3 nucleotides: TGTGCCAGCAGTTACGAGGCGGGCATCACCCAGTTCTTC. Encoded protein: CASSYEAGITQFF. The V gene is TRBV6-5, the J gene TRBJ2-1; tentatively, D is TRBD2 (5 bases). V was shortened by 2 bases and J by 13 bases, with 15 bases between the two germline ends. Germline V gene data show CDR1 as MNHEY and CDR2 as SVGAGI. CDR3 size: 13 residues.

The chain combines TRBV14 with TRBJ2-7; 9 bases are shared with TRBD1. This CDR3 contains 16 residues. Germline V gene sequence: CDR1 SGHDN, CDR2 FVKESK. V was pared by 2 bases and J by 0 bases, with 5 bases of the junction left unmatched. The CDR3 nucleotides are TGTGCCAGCAGCCAACTTGGACAGGGGAACTCCTACGAGCAGTACTTC. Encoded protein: CASSQLGQGNSYEQYF. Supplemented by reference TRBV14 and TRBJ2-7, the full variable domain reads EAGVTQFPSHSVIEKGQTVTLRCDPISGHDNLYWYRRVMGKEIKFLLHFVKESKQDESGMPNNRFLAERTGGTYSTLKVQPAELEDSGVYFCASSQLGQGNSYEQYFGPGTRLTVT.

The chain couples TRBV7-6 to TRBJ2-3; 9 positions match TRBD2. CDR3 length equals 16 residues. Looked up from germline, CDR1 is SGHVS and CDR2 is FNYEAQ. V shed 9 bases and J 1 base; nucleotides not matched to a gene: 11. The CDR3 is CASRRGGRAGTDTQYF. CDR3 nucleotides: TGTGCCAGTCGACGTGGCGGGAGGGCCGGCACAGATACGCAGTATTTT.

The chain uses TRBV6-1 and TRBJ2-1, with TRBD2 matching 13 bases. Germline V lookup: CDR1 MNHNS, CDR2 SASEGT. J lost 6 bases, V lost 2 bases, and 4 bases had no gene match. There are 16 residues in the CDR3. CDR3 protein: CASSERLAGGSNEQFF. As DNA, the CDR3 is TGTGCCAGCAGTGAAAGACTAGCGGGAGGATCCAATGAGCAGTTCTTC.

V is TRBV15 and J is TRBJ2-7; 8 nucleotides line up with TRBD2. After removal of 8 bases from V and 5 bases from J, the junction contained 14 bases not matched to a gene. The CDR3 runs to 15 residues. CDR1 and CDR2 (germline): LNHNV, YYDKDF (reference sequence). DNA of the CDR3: TGTGCCACCGGAAAGGTGGTAGCGGGACGAGACGAGCAGTACTTC. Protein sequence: CATGKVVAGRDEQYF.

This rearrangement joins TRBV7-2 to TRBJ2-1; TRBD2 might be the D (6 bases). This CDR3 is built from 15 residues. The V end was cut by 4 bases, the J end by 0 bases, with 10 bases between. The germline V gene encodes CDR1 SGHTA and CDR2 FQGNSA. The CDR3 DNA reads TGTGCCAGCAGCTCGGGACTCCCCTCCTACAATGAGCAGTTCTTC. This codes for CASSSGLPSYNEQFF.

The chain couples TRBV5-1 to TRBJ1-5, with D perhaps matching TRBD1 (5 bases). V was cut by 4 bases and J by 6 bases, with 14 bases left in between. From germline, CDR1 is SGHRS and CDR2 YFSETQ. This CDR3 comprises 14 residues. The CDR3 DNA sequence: TGCGCCAGCAGCACTTGGGGGGTGGGTCAGCCCCAGCATTTT. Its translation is CASSTWGVGQPQHF.